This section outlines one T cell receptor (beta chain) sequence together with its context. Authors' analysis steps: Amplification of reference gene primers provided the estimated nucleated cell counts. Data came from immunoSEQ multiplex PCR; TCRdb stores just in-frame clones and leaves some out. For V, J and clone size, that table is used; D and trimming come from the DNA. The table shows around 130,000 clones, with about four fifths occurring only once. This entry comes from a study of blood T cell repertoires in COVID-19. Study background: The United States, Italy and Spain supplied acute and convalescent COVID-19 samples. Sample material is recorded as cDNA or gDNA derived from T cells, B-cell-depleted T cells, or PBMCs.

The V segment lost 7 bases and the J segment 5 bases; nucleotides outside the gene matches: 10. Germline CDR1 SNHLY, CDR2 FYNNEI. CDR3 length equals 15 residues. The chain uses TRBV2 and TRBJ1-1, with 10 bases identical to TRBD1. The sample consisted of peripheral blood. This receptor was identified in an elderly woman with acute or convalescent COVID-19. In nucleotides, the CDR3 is TGTGCCAGCATGACAGGGGGCGCGCGGGGTACTGAAGCTTTCTTT. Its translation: CASMTGGARGTEAFF.